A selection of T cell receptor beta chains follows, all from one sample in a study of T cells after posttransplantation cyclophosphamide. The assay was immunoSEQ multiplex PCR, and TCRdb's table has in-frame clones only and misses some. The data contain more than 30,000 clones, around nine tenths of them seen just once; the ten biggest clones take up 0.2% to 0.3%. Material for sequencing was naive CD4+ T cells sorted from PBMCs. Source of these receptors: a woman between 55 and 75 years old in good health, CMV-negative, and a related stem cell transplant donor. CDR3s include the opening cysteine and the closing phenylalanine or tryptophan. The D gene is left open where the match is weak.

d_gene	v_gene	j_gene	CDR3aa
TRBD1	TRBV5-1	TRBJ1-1	CASSISGTVNTEAFF
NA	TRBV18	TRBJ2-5	CASSPPGAETQYF
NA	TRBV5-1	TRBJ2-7	CASSLAQYEQYF
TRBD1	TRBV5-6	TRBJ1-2	CASRRIGQGVAGYTF
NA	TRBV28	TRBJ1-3	CASSFSGGPGNTIYF
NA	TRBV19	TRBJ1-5	CASSKGFEQPQHF
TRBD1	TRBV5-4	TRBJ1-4	CASSPPGQGSEKLFF
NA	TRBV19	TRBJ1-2	CASSFGQGYGYTF
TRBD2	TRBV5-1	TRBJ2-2	CASSTASGIANTGELFF
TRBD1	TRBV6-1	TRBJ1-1	CASSPDRGGTEAFF
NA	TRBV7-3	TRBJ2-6	CASSIDRSGANVLTF
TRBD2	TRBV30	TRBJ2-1	CAWGPGLAVFNEQFF
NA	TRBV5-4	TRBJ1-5	CASSLDGGGNQPQHF
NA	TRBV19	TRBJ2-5	CATYGGAETQYF
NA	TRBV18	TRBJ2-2	CASSPSTGLIGPTGELFF
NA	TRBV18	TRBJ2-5	CASSRTAQPAQYF
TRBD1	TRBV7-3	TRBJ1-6	CASRLGTGGAPLHF
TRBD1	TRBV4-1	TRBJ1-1	CASSQGQGANTEAFF
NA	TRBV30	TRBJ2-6	CAWSVNSLSGANVLTF
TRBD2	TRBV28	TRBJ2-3	CASSSPASGRAVDTQYF